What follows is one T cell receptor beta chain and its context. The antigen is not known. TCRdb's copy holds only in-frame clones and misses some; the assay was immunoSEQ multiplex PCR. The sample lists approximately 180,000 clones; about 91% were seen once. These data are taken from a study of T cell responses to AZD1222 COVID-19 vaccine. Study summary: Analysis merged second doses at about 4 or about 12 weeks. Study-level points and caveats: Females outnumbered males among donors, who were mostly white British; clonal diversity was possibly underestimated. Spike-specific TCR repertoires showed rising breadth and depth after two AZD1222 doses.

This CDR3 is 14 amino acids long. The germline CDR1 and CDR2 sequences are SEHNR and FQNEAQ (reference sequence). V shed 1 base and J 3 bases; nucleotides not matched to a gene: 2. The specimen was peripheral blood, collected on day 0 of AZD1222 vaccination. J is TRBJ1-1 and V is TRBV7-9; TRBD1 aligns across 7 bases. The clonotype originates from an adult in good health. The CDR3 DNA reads TGTGCCAGCAGCTTAGGACAGGGCTACACTGAAGCTTTCTTT. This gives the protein CASSLGQGYTEAFF.